The TCR beta chain described here comes from a study of shared clonotypes between healthy human individuals. Cells designated naive CD8 were CD45RO-negative and were positively selected for CCR7, with terminally differentiated effector memory CD45RA+ cells excluded. This clone has a handful of counts. Its antigen is currently unknown. It was at deep level that the assay was run. Investigators spread the genomic DNA of each subset evenly over several immunoSEQ plates. Only in-frame clones appear in the TCRdb table, and some are missing; sequencing was by immunoSEQ multiplex PCR. The table includes roughly 2,000,000 clones, about 95% detected once. Study-level results: Apart from blood, nothing was sampled; tissue repertoires likely differ.

Germline lookup yields CDR1 LNHDA and CDR2 SQIVND (reference sequence). The germline V and J ends were trimmed by 5 bases and 4 bases, with 17 bases remaining between them. The CDR3 consists of 15 residues. The gene calls are TRBV19 and TRBJ1-2; D is unresolved. The sequencing input was naive CD8+ T cells sorted from blood. This sequence was found in a young man in good health. The CDR3 sequence is CASSPGLSYVYGYTF. CDR3 DNA sequence: TGTGCCAGTAGTCCAGGCCTCTCCTACGTCTATGGCTACACCTTC.